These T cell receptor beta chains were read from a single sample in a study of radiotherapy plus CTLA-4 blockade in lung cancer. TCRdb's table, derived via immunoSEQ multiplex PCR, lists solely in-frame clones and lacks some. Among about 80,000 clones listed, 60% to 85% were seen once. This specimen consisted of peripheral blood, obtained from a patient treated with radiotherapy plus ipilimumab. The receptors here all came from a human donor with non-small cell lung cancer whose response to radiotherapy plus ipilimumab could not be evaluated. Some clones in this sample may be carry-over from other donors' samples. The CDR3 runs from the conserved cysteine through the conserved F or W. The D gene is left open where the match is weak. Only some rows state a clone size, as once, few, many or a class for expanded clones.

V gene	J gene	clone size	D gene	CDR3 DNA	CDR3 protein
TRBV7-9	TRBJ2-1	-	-	TGTGCCAGCAGCTCCGGCGGGGGCAATGAACAGTTCTTC	CASSSGGGNEQFF
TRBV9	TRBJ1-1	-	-	TGTGCCAGCAGCGTGGGTGGGGGGAGCACTGAAGCTTTCTTT	CASSVGGGSTEAFF
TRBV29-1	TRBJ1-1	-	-	TGCAGCGTGGGAGGGGCAAGCGGCACTGAAGCTTTCTTT	CSVGGASGTEAFF
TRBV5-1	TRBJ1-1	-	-	TGCGCCAGCAGCTTGGGACTAGAGTTTATGAACACTGAAGCTTTCTTT	CASSLGLEFMNTEAFF
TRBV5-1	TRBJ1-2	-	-	TGCGCCAGCAAACGGGTACCGGTTCGAAAGACCTATGGCTACACCTTC	CASKRVPVRKTYGYTF
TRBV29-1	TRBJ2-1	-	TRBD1	TGCAGCGTTGAAGGGGGGACAGCGAACAATGAGCAGTTCTTC	CSVEGGTANNEQFF
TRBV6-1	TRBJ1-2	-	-	TGTGCCAGTCAACGATCACACGCTAACTATGGCTACACCTTC	CASQRSHANYGYTF
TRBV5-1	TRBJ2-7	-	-	TGCGCCAGCGCCTATGGGGCCTCAGGGAAAAACGAGCAGTACTTC	CASAYGASGKNEQYF
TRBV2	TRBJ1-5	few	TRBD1	TGTGCCAGCAGGGCCCTTGTTACCCAGGGGGCCCAGCATTTT	CASRALVTQGAQHF
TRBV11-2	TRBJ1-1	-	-	TGTGCCAGCAGCTTAGTGGGGGCGCGGGCGTCCGACACTGAAGCTTTCTTT	CASSLVGARASDTEAFF
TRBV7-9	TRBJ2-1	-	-	TGTGCCAGCAGCGAGCGGGTAGAGCAGTTCTTC	CASSERVEQFF
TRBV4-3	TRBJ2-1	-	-	TGCGCCAGCAGCCAAGATCTTGGGGAGCTAAATGAGCAGTTCTTC	CASSQDLGELNEQFF
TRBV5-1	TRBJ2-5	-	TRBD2	TGCGCCAGCAGCTACCCCGGACTAGCGGGGGAGAGAGAGACCCAGTACTTC	CASSYPGLAGERETQYF
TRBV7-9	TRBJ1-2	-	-	TGTGCCAGCAGCTCCCGCCCCGGCTATGGCTACACCTTC	CASSSRPGYGYTF
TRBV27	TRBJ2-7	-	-	TGTGCCGTAAGGGGTTCCGCCTACGAGCAGTACTTC	CAVRGSAYEQYF
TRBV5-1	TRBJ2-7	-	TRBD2	TGCGCCAGCAGCCGGAGCGGGGGGAGCTCCTACGAGCAGTACTTC	CASSRSGGSSYEQYF
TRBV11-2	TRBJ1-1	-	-	TGTGCCAGCAGCTTAGAGAGATCTGAAGCTTTCTTT	CASSLERSEAFF
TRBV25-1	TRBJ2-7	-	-	TGTGCCAGCAGTGGTTATGGGCACGAGCAGTACTTC	CASSGYGHEQYF
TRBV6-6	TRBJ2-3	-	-	TGTGCCAGCAGTTACGGTGGGGGGGCGGGGCATACGCAGTATTTT	CASSYGGGAGHTQYF
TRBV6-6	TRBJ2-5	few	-	TGTGCCAGCAGCCCCGGGGGAGAGACCCAGTACTTC	CASSPGGETQYF
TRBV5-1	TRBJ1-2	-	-	TGCGCCAGCAGCTTGGTGGTTGCGCGGGGGGAGGATGGCTACACCTTC	CASSLVVARGEDGYTF
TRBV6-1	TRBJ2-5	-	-	TGTGCCAGCAGTGGAGGCCAGACCCAGTACTTC	CASSGGQTQYF
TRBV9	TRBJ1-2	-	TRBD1	TGTGCCAGCAGCGGACAGGGGGAAGGCTACACCTTC	CASSGQGEGYTF
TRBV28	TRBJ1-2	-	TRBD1	TGTGCCAGCTCACGACAGGGAGGTGTCTATGGCTACACCTTC	CASSRQGGVYGYTF
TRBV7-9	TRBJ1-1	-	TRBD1	TGTGCCAGCAGCAACAGGGGGTTGGGAGCTTTCTTT	CASSNRGLGAFF
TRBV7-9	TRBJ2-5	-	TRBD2	TGTGCCAGCAGCGCGGGACGGGGGGGCCGAGAGACCCAGTACTTC	CASSAGRGGRETQYF
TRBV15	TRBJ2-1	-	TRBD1	TGTGCCACCAGCAGAGGGCGACAGGGTAATGAGCAGTTCTTC	CATSRGRQGNEQFF
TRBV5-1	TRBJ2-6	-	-	TGCGCCAGCAGCTCAATGCGATCTGGGGCCAACGTCCTGACTTTC	CASSSMRSGANVLTF
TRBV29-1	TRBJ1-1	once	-	TGCAGCGTTGATCGGTCTTCTCAAGAAGCTTTCTTT	CSVDRSSQEAFF
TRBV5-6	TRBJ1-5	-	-	TGTGCCAGCAGCTCCACGGGGTCGGGGAATCAGCCCCAGCATTTT	CASSSTGSGNQPQHF
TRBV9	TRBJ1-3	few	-	TGTGCCAGCAGAGGGACTGGGAGCTCTGGAAACACCATATATTTT	CASRGTGSSGNTIYF
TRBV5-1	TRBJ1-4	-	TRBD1	TGCGCCAGCAGCTTACAGGGGACTAATGAAAAACTGTTTTTT	CASSLQGTNEKLFF
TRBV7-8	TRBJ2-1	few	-	TGTGCCAGCAGCTTAGGGGGGGGACAGGATTACAATGAGCAGTTCTTC	CASSLGGGQDYNEQFF
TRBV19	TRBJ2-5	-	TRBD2	TGTGCCAGTAGTCTAATCGGGGGGGCCTCGGAGACCCAGTACTTC	CASSLIGGASETQYF
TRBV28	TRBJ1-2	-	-	TGTGCCAGCCGACGGGAACGGACTAACTATGGCTACACCTTC	CASRRERTNYGYTF
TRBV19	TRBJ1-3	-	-	TGTGCCAGTAGTATAGGCAGGGGCCGCGCGTATGGAAACACCATATATTTT	CASSIGRGRAYGNTIYF
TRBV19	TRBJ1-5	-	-	TGTGCCAGTACTCAGACAGATAAAACGCCCCAGCATTTT	CASTQTDKTPQHF
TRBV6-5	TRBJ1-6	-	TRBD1	TGTGCCAGCAGTCCGAAGACAGGGTGGAATTCACCCCTCCACTTT	CASSPKTGWNSPLHF
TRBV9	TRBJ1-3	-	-	TGTGCCAGCAGCGTAGCGATAGGGGTCGGAAACACCATATATTTT	CASSVAIGVGNTIYF
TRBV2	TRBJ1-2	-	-	TGTGCCAGCAGTGATGGGCCGACCCTGGGCTACACCTTC	CASSDGPTLGYTF
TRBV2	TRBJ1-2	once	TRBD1	TGTGCCAGCAGTGAGGTCGGACAGGGAATGGCCTACACCTTC	CASSEVGQGMAYTF
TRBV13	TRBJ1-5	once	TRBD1	TGTGCCAGCAGCTTAGGGGGACAGGGCAATCAGCCCCAGCATTTT	CASSLGGQGNQPQHF
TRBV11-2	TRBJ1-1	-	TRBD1	TGTGCCAGCAGCCTAAAGACAGGGGGGAGAACTGAAGCTTTCTTT	CASSLKTGGRTEAFF
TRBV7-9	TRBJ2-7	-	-	TGTGCCAGCAGCTCAGCAAACAGGGCAAGCTACGAGCAGTACTTC	CASSSANRASYEQYF
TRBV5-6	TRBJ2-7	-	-	TGTGCCAGCAGCTCAGGCCCTTACGAGCAGTACTTC	CASSSGPYEQYF
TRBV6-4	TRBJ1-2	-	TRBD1	TGTGCCAGCAGTCGGGACAGCTCGTATAATGGCTACACCTTC	CASSRDSSYNGYTF
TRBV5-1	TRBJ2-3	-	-	TGCGCCAGCAGTCCAGGGGCATCGGGTGTCACAGATACGCAGTATTTT	CASSPGASGVTDTQYF
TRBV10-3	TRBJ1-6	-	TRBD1	TGTGCCATCAGCGGGACAGGGAATCGTCCCCTCCACTTT	CAISGTGNRPLHF
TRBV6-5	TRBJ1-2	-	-	TGTGCCAGCAGTGAACTCCGGACAAACTATGGCTACACCTTC	CASSELRTNYGYTF
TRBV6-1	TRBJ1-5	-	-	TGTGCCAGCAGTCTCGGAGGGGTCAATCAGCCCCAGCATTTT	CASSLGGVNQPQHF